This T cell receptor beta chain was recorded in a study of vaccination effects on CD4 cells after COVID-19 (dated by TCRdb to the early 2020s). For context, the study as a whole: In the ViraFEST assay, PBMC were stimulated with viral peptide pools, and TCR sequencing was then used to find antigen-specific CD4+ T cell clonotypes based on their expansion. SARS-CoV-2 spike-specific CD4+ TCR repertoires from before and after mRNA vaccination were compared in COVID-19 convalescent patients and in infection-naive vaccine recipients. Post-vaccine samples across the study were collected a median of 72 days after the second dose, with a range of 14 to 241. Approximately 2.1 million PBMC per well were cultured in IMDM with roughly 5% human AB serum, roughly 11 IU/ml IL-2 and gentamicin, plus 10 ug/ml peptides. Cultures from other donors in the study were sequenced with the Oncomine TCR Beta short-read assay on an Illumina iSeq 100. Altogether, roughly 10 COVID-19 convalescent patients and a few SARS-CoV-2-naive healthy vaccine recipients made up the full study.

After around 11 days of culture, CD4+ T cells were isolated with the EasySep CD4+ T cell isolation kit. Each participant received two doses of an mRNA SARS-CoV-2 vaccine, either BNT162b2 or mRNA-1273. None of the healthy vaccine recipients had a prior SARS-CoV-2 infection, which was confirmed by nucleocapsid antibody tests that came back negative both before and after vaccination. Half of the culture medium was replaced with fresh IL-2-containing medium on days 3 and 7. Unless noted otherwise, every peptide stimulation condition was cultured in triplicate wells. PBMC were separated from whole blood using Ficoll-Paque Plus gradient centrifugation and were then either cryopreserved at -140C or used fresh. The QIAamp micro DNA kit was used to extract genomic DNA from the cultured CD4+ T cells. This clone was seen a handful of times. Its antigen is unknown. No much larger clonotype is one base removed from it; base qualities were not supplied.

Looking up the germline V gene (reference sequence) yields CDR1 GTSNPN and CDR2 SVGIG. Relative to germline, V is 1 base shorter and J is 6 bases shorter, with 12 bases between their ends. CDR3 length: 13 amino acids, cysteine to phenylalanine. Solely the CDR3 DNA is kept, with 39 bases framed from the first base. Library preparation used the immunoSEQ multiplex PCR assay. TCR beta CDR3 sequencing was performed on DNA from the cultured, isolated CD4+ T cells. In the authors' own workflow: Non-productive TCR sequences were discarded, and reads were trimmed to the CDR3 region, with only CDR3s of 7 or more amino acids retained. The MANAFEST web app was used to identify antigen-specific clonotypes by comparing expansion in peptide wells with expansion in reference cultures. To be called positive, a clone needed expansion at FDR<0.05 compared with the reference and with all other wells, an odds ratio greater than 5, and a frequency greater than 0.1% in two replicate wells. Clonotypes significantly expanded in SARS-CoV-2 spike wells and in at least one common cold coronavirus spike condition were defined as cross-reactive. CDR3 similarity was assessed by Levenshtein distance with the stringdist R package, and unrooted trees were built with ape in R 3.6.1. This is the immuneACCESS table as TCRdb keeps it, with only in-frame sequences that have V and J called. A part of the clones is gone; compared with another copy, unresolved V genes explain less than half, and the rest is unexplained. V and J calls plus clone size are reproduced from that table; the DNA served to infer D and trimming. The sample table holds tens of thousands of clones, of which roughly 75% were seen once. The ten biggest clones cover roughly 2% of the sample.

The research as a whole found: In healthy vaccine recipients, vaccine-induced clones were almost all SARS-CoV-2 mono-reactive, with only 1 of 255 cross-reactive with common cold coronaviruses. Both infection-induced and vaccine-induced clones contracted markedly at late post-vaccination timepoints, which is consistent with waning T cell responses. Only a small number of convalescent patients were included, and no early post-infection timepoints were available, which limited the study.

The clonotype originates from a human donor who received a COVID-19 vaccine. Recombination connected TRBV30 to TRBJ1-2; matching of 6 bases hints at TRBD1 as the D gene. The material sequenced was CD4+ T cells from PBMCs cultured without peptide, taken after COVID-19 vaccination. The CDR3 region has the sequence CAWSARGRNGYTF. The base sequence is TGTGCCTGGAGTGCCAGGGGAAGGAATGGCTACACCTTC. With the rest looked up from the reference TRBV30 and TRBJ1-2 genes rather than sequenced, the full variable domain is SQTIHQWPATLVQPVGSPLSLECTVEGTSNPNLYWYRQAAGRGLQLLFYSVGIGQISSEVPQNLSASRPQDRQFILSSKKLLLSDSGFYLCAWSARGRNGYTFGSGTRLTVV.